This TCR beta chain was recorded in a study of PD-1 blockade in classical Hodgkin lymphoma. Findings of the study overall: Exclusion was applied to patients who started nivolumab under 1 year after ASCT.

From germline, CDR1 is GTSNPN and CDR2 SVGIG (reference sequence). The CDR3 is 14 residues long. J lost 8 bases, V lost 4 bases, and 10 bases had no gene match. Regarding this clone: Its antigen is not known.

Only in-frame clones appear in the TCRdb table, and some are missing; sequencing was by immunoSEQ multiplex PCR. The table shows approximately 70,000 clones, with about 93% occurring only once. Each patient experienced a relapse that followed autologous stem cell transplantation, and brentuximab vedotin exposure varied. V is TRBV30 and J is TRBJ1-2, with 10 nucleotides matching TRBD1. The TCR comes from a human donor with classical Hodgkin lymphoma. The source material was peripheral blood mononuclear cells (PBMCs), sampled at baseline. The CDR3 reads CAWNRGQGTRGYTF. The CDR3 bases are TGTGCCTGGAATCGGGGACAGGGGACGAGAGGCTACACCTTC.